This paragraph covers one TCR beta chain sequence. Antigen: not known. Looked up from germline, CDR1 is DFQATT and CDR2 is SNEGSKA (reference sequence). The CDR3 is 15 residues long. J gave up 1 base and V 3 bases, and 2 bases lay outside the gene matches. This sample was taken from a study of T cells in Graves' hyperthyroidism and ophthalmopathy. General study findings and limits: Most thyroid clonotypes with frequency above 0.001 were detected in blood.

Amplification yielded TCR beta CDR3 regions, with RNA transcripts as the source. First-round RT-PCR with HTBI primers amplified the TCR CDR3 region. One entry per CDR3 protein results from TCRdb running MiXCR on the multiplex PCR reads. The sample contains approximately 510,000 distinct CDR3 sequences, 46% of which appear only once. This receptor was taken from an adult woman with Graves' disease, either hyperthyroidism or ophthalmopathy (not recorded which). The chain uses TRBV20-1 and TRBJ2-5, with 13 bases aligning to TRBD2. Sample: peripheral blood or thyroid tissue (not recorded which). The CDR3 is CSARGLAGFQETQYF. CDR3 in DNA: TGCAGTGCTAGGGGACTAGCGGGGTTCCAAGAGACCCAGTACTTC.